The 19 T cell receptor beta chains given below trace back to one sample, sequenced in a study of vaccination and CD4 T cells after COVID-19. No antigen has been identified for these receptors. Oncomine TCR Beta short-read sequencing was applied to DNA from cultured CD4+ T cells. TCRdb re-analysed the PCR reads in MiXCR, keeping a single row per CDR3 protein. The sample records 16,000 or so distinct CDR3 sequences, approximately 54% being singletons. Time point here: late sampling 161 to 241 days after vaccination in a few convalescent patients. Noted treatment: roughly 11-day PBMC culture with coronavirus spike peptide pools or control peptides (ViraFEST assay). The sequences come from CD4+ T cells from blood, cultured in vitro, collected about 7 months after SARS-CoV-2 vaccination. The receptors stem from a human donor who had recovered from COVID-19.

This clonotype was seen a few times. The gene calls are TRBV20-1 and TRBJ1-1; unclear D gene. This CDR3 comprises 14 residues. V was cut by 8 bases and J by 0 bases, with 16 bases left in between. The V gene's germline CDR1 is DFQATT and CDR2 SNEGSKA (reference sequence). The CDR3: CSPLRASMNTEAFF. Here the CDR3 DNA reads TGCAGTCCTCTTAGGGCCAGCATGAACACTGAAGCTTTCTTT.

The rearrangement joins TRBV7-9 to TRBJ2-1; D remains unclear. CDR1 and CDR2 (germline): SEHNR, FQNEAQ (reference sequence). V lost 4 bases and J lost 4, with 11 bases in between. This CDR3 comprises 14 residues. The CDR3, as DNA: TGTGCCAGCAGCTATTATCAGGAATACAATGAGCAGTTCTTC. It codes for CASSYYQEYNEQFF.

V usage is TRBV12-5 and J usage is TRBJ2-7; 9 positions match TRBD1. Germline V lookup: CDR1 LGHNT, CDR2 FRNRAP. Losses at the gene ends were 5 bases for V and 5 bases for J; bases not matched to a gene: 7. The CDR3 totals 14 residues. In DNA form, the CDR3 reads TGTGCTAGTGGTGCTGGGGACAGGGACCACGAGCAGTACTTC. Encoded protein: CASGAGDRDHEQYF.

This clonotype has just one count. The chain combines TRBV7-9 with TRBJ2-5; a weak D match, TRBD2 (6 bases). Deletions cut 1 base from V and 6 bases from J, with 15 bases between. Germline assignment: CDR1 SEHNR and CDR2 FQNEAQ (reference sequence). The CDR3 is 15 amino acids. This CDR3 reads CASSLEWTGDQTQYF. The CDR3 DNA follows: TGTGCCAGCAGCTTAGAGTGGACGGGGGATCAGACCCAGTACTTC.

The V and J genes are TRBV5-1 and TRBJ1-1, with D uncertain. The CDR3 consists of 14 residues. CDR1 and CDR2 from the germline V gene are SGHRS and YFSETQ. Trimming left V 0 bases short and J 1 base short, with 7 bases between. This CDR3 reads CASSLETGNTEAFF. The CDR3 DNA follows: TGCGCCAGCAGCTTGGAAACGGGGAACACTGAAGCTTTCTTT.

The table lists this clonotype with a few counts. The chain uses TRBV19 and TRBJ1-5; TRBD1 aligns across 10 bases. V gave up 3 bases and J gave up 2 bases; unmatched junction bases: 1. CDR1 LNHDA and CDR2 SQIVND come from the germline V gene (reference sequence). CDR3 length: 15 residues. The CDR3 loop reads CASSIGTGGNQPQHF. Here the CDR3 DNA reads TGTGCCAGTAGTATCGGGACAGGGGGCAATCAGCCCCAGCATTTT. Combining the CDR3 with reference TRBV19 and TRBJ1-5 gives the whole variable domain DGGITQSPKYLFRKEGQNVTLSCEQNLNHDAMYWYRQDPGQGLRLIYYSQIVNDFQKGDIAEGYSVSREKKESFPLTVTSAQKNPTAFYLCASSIGTGGNQPQHFGDGTRLSIL.

The chain employs TRBV6-2 or TRBV6-3 and TRBJ2-3, with 14 bases matching TRBD2. The V gene end was trimmed by 3 bases and the J gene end by 4 bases; junction bases not matched to a gene: 12. The CDR3 length is 19 residues. Per germline, CDR1 MNHEY and CDR2 SVGEGT. CDR3 bases: TGTGCCAGCAGTTATCCCGAGGCAAGACTAGCGGGAGGGCCAGATACGCAGTATTTT. It codes for CASSYPEARLAGGPDTQYF.

V gene TRBV20-1 combines with J gene TRBJ2-1, with D uncertain. Trimming stripped 3 bases from V and 5 bases from J, with 14 bases between. The CDR3 consists of 14 residues. Germline assignment: CDR1 DFQATT and CDR2 SNEGSKA (reference sequence). The CDR3 region has the DNA TGCAGTGCTAGTTTTGGTCCGGCTCACAATGAGCAGTTCTTC. The encoded protein is CSASFGPAHNEQFF.

The chain links TRBV12-3 or TRBV12-4 to TRBJ1-5; TRBD1 might be the D (5 bases). The germline V and J ends were trimmed by 4 bases and 6 bases, with 10 bases remaining between them. The CDR3 consists of 13 residues. CDR3 protein: CASSSQASQPQHF. The CDR3 nucleotides read TGTGCCAGCAGTTCACAGGCAAGTCAGCCCCAGCATTTT.

CDR3 sequence reads: CASSVGPGRPYEQYF. In DNA, the CDR3 is TGTGCCAGCAGCGTAGGCCCAGGGAGGCCCTACGAGCAGTACTTC. The chain joins TRBV9 to TRBJ2-7; D possibly corresponds to TRBD2 (6 bases). Germline loops: CDR1 SGDLS, CDR2 YYNGEE. CDR3 length equals 15 residues. V lost 0 bases and J 2 bases, leaving 12 bases between the germline ends.

This chain links TRBV20-1 with TRBJ2-5, with 7 bases aligning to TRBD2. The V and J ends lost 0 bases and 7 bases, in that order; junction bases with no gene match: 8. The CDR3 runs to 14 residues. From germline, CDR1 is DFQATT and CDR2 SNEGSKA (reference sequence). The CDR3: CSARDFGPGGTQYF. The CDR3 nucleotides read TGCAGTGCTAGAGATTTTGGGCCGGGAGGGACCCAGTACTTC.

This clonotype has just a few counts. The chain employs TRBV20-1 and TRBJ1-2; 9 nucleotides line up with TRBD1. CDR3 length: 14 amino acids. Germline V gene sequence: CDR1 DFQATT, CDR2 SNEGSKA (reference sequence). V was clipped by 4 bases and J by 2 bases; unmatched bases: 5. The CDR3 is CSATLGTGNYGYTF. The CDR3 nucleotides are TGCAGTGCTACCCTCGGGACAGGGAACTATGGCTACACCTTC.

J is TRBJ2-7 and V is TRBV7-2, with D possibly matching TRBD2 (5 bases). The CDR3 is 14 residues long. Germline V gene lookup returns CDR1 SGHTA and CDR2 FQGNSA. Trimming took off 5 bases at V and 1 base at J, with 12 bases between the two ends. The CDR3 reads CASSLGSGSYEQYF. The CDR3 coding sequence is TGTGCCAGCAGCCTTGGGAGCGGATCCTACGAGCAGTACTTC.

V is TRBV11-3 and J is TRBJ2-1, with TRBD2 matching over 8 bases. The CDR3 runs to 14 residues. Per germline, CDR1 SGHNT and CDR2 YENEEA. Trimming cost V 1 base and J 8 bases; bases outside gene matches: 4. The CDR3 DNA reads as TGTGCCAGCAGCTTAGCGGGGGGGCATCATGAGCAGTTCTTC. It is translated as CASSLAGGHHEQFF.

The chain joins TRBV6-5 to TRBJ2-5; D gene unclear. The ends were cut back, 0 bases at V and 2 bases at J, with 10 bases in the middle. CDR3 length equals 15 residues. In germline, CDR1 is MNHEY, CDR2 SVGAGI. The DNA of the CDR3 is TGTGCCAGCAGTTACTCGATCGTGACACAAGAGACCCAGTACTTC. Translating gives CASSYSIVTQETQYF.

This clonotype was seen a few times. The chain links TRBV7-8 to TRBJ1-5; possibly TRBD1 for D (5 bases). Germline assignment: CDR1 SGHVS and CDR2 FQNEAQ. CDR3 size: 14 residues. V was pared by 0 bases and J by 6 bases, with 9 bases between. The CDR3 DNA sequence: TGTGCCAGCAGCTTAGCGCAGGGTGGTCAGCCCCAGCATTTT. Translated, it gives CASSLAQGGQPQHF. The whole variable domain, filled in from reference TRBV7-8 and TRBJ1-5, reads GAGVSQSPRYKVAKRGQDVALRCDPISGHVSLFWYQQALGQGPEFLTYFQNEAQLDKSGLPSDRFFAERPEGSVSTLKIQRTQQEDSAVYLCASSLAQGGQPQHFGDGTRLSIL.

V and J are TRBV20-1 and TRBJ1-5; perhaps TRBD1 as D (6 bases). The CDR3 is made up of 15 amino acids. Trimming took 6 bases from V and 2 from J, leaving 17 bases between them. CDR1 is DFQATT, CDR2 SNEGSKA, per germline (reference sequence). CDR3 amino acids: CSAGSGAQGNQPQHF. The CDR3 DNA follows: TGCAGTGCGGGATCAGGGGCTCAAGGCAATCAGCCCCAGCATTTT.

In its sample, this clonotype was seen a few times. This chain links TRBV7-9 with TRBJ2-1; the D gene is possibly TRBD1 (5 bases). The CDR3 length is 14 residues. Germline V gene data show CDR1 as SEHNR and CDR2 as FQNEAQ (reference sequence). V lost 8 bases to trimming and J lost 1 base, with 12 bases between them. The CDR3 is CASVRGGSYNEQFF. CDR3 bases: TGTGCCAGCGTAAGGGGTGGTTCCTACAATGAGCAGTTCTTC.

The chain employs TRBV18 and TRBJ1-2; tentative D call: TRBD1 (6 bases). The germline V gene has CDR1 KGHSH and CDR2 LQKENI. Between the trimmed V and J ends, which lost 3 bases and 4 bases, there was a span of 12 bases. This CDR3 spans 14 amino acids. As DNA, the CDR3 is TGTGCCAGCTCACCGGGACAAGACTCCTATGGCTACACCTTC. Translation gives CASSPGQDSYGYTF.